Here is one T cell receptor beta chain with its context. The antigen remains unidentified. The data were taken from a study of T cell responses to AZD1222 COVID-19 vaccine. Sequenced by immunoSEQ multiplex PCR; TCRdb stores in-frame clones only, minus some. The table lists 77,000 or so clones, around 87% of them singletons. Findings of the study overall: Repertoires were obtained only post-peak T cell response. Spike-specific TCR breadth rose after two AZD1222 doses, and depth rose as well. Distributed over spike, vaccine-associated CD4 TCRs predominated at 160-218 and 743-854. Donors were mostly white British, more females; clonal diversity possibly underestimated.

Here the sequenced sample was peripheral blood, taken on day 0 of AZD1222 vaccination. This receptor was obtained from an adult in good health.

Here the CDR3 reads CASSAASNTGELFF. The DNA for the CDR3 is TGTGCCAGCAGTGCTGCATCGAACACCGGGGAGCTGTTTTTT. This chain uses TRBV2 with TRBJ2-2, with no clear D. With 4 bases removed from V and 0 bases from J, the gap between germline ends came to 6 bases. This CDR3 comprises 14 residues. Germline V lookup: CDR1 SNHLY, CDR2 FYNNEI.